A single sample is the source of the 29 T cell receptor beta chains below, sequenced in a study of tumor-infiltrating lymphocytes in glioblastoma multiforme (dated by TCRdb to about 2017). Sequencing took place on an Illumina HiSeq 2500. TCRB libraries were constructed from RNA through three rounds of nested multiplex PCR following a modified ARM-PCR protocol with multiple V-beta primers and a C-beta primer. Using fastp trimming at Q25 and MiXCR clonotype assembly, TCRdb reanalyzed the public sequencing data and kept in-frame beta chains. Rows are unified per CDR3 protein, each entry keeping the most common DNA and genes. The sample profile shows approximately 15,000 distinct CDR3 sequences; over 55% of them were found once. Approximately 50% of the sample belongs to the ten largest clones. Source material: brain tumor tissue. The receptor set was obtained from a male donor with glioblastoma.

The chain links TRBV12-3 or TRBV12-4 to TRBJ2-7; 7 nucleotides line up with TRBD2. This CDR3 contains 12 residues. The V segment lost 8 bases and the J segment 6 bases; nucleotides outside the gene matches: 7. The CDR3 DNA reads TGTGCCAGCCTCCTGCGGGGGAGCGAGCAGTACTTC. Encoded protein: CASLLRGSEQYF.

About this clonotype itself: One base away lies a much larger clone, so this may be a sequencing read error. This chain links TRBV7-3 with TRBJ2-2; TRBD1 matches 8 bases. The CDR3 contains 14 residues. Looked up from germline, CDR1 is SGHTA and CDR2 is FQGTGA. CDR3 amino acids: CASSVTGDTGELVF. As DNA, the CDR3 is TGTGCCAGCAGCGTGACAGGGGACACCGGGGAGCTGGTTTTT.

The genes are TRBV6-5 and TRBJ1-1; D gene ambiguous. This CDR3 comprises 13 residues. V lost 5 bases and J lost 1, with 8 bases in between. Germline V gene data show CDR1 as MNHEY and CDR2 as SVGAGI. The DNA of the CDR3 is TGTGCCAGCAGTGACCACCAGAACACTGAAGCTTTCTTT. Protein: CASSDHQNTEAFF.

This chain links TRBV4-1 with TRBJ2-1, with 7 bases matching TRBD2. The CDR3 is 16 residues long. V lost 0 bases, J lost 6 bases, and 8 bases stayed unmatched. From germline, CDR1 is MGHRA and CDR2 YSYEKL. Here the CDR3 DNA reads TGCGCCAGCAGCCAAGATCGGCAGGGAGGGAGCAATGAGCAGTTCTTC. Translated: CASSQDRQGGSNEQFF.

Note on this clonotype: One end of the junction is discordant with germline, which a read error may explain. V is TRBV5-6 and J is TRBJ2-2, with TRBD1 identical over 9 bases. The germline V gene has CDR1 SGHDT and CDR2 YYEEEE. The CDR3 is made up of 16 amino acids. CDR3 in amino acids: CASSPERLQGAGKLSF. As DNA, the CDR3 is TGTGCCAGCAGCCCAGAAAGGCTACAGGGGGCCGGGAAGCTGTCTTTT.

The DNA for the CDR3 is TGTGCCAGCACCCTAAGCAATGAGCAGTTCTTC. It codes for CASTLSNEQFF. V gene TRBV6-2 or TRBV6-3 combines with J gene TRBJ2-1; D is ambiguous. CDR1 is MNHEY, CDR2 SVGEGT, per germline. V was clipped by 7 bases and J by 6 bases, with 7 bases between them. The length of the CDR3 is 11 residues.

This clonotype was seen once. The chain employs TRBV29-1 and TRBJ2-1; D is unclear. The germline V gene has CDR1 SQVTM and CDR2 ANQGSEA. Trimming removed 4 bases from V and 8 bases from J, with 12 bases in between. The CDR3 extends over 12 amino acids. This CDR3 is CSVVMGSHEQFF. CDR3 sequence (DNA): TGCAGCGTTGTTATGGGATCCCATGAGCAGTTCTTC.

With respect to this clonotype: One junction end does not reproduce the germline sequence, and a read error may be involved. The V call is TRBV5-5, the J call TRBJ2-5, with D tentatively TRBD1 or TRBD2 (5 bases each). Germline values: CDR1 SGHKS, CDR2 YYEKEE (reference sequence). This CDR3 region has 12 residues. As DNA, the CDR3 is TGTGCCAGCAGCTTGGGGGACGAGACCCTGTATTTC. It specifies CASSLGDETLYF. Full variable domain (remainder filled in from reference TRBV5-5 and TRBJ2-5): DAGVTQSPTHLIKTRGQQVTLRCSPISGHKSVSWYQQVLGQGPQFIFQYYEKEERGRGNFPDRFSARQFPNYSSELNVNALLLGDSALYLCASSLGDETLYFGPGTRLLVL.

V is TRBV6-1 and J is TRBJ1-1; 8 positions agree with TRBD1. Per the germline V gene, CDR1 is MNHNS and CDR2 is SASEGT. Trimming at V came to 7 bases and at J to 4 bases, leaving 8 bases not matched to a gene. The CDR3 covers 14 residues. This CDR3 is CASIRQGKTTEAFF. CDR3 DNA: TGTGCCAGCATACGACAGGGGAAGACCACTGAAGCTTTCTTT.

This clonotype was picked up many times. The rearrangement links TRBV28 to TRBJ2-3; no firm D call. Germline values: CDR1 MDHEN, CDR2 SYDVKM. CDR3 length equals 14 residues. Trimming stripped 2 bases from V and 0 bases from J, with 6 bases between. CDR3 coding DNA: TGTGCCAGCAGTTTAGCCGGGAGCACAGATACGCAGTATTTT. The encoded protein is CASSLAGSTDTQYF.

CDR3 sequence reads: CGLRAGMETVEQYF. The CDR3, as DNA: TGCGGCCTGCGCGCTGGGATGGAGACAGTCGAGCAGTACTTC. This rearrangement joins TRBV20-1 to TRBJ2-7, with a weak D call TRBD1 (5 bases). The length of the CDR3 is 14 residues. Germline CDR1 DFQATT, CDR2 SNEGSKA (reference sequence).

The chain couples TRBV12-3 or TRBV12-4 to TRBJ2-1; 8 bases are a match to TRBD2. The J segment lost 12 bases and the V segment lost 4 bases, leaving 11 bases of the junction unmatched. The CDR3 runs to 14 residues. The CDR3 DNA reads as TGTGCCAGCAGTTGGTCCCTCGCGGCGGGAGGGCAGTTCTTC. This codes for CASSWSLAAGGQFF.

The chain combines TRBV11-3 with TRBJ2-1, with 10 bases fitting TRBD2. V was clipped by 5 bases and J by 8 bases; unmatched bases: 12. Germline assignment: CDR1 SGHNT and CDR2 YENEEA. The CDR3 is 16 amino acids. CDR3 sequence reads: CASSRRTSGNPDEQFF. CDR3 coding DNA: TGTGCCAGCAGCCGCCGGACTAGCGGAAATCCGGATGAGCAGTTCTTC.

The chain combines TRBV11-2 with TRBJ2-2, with a possible D match to TRBD2 (5 bases). The CDR3 contains 15 residues. CDR1 is SGHAT and CDR2 is FQNNGV in the germline V gene. V lost 5 bases to trimming and J lost 0 bases, with 10 bases between them. The chain's CDR3 is CASSQSGTNTGELFF. The CDR3 nucleotides are TGTGCCAGCAGCCAGTCGGGGACGAACACCGGGGAGCTGTTTTTT.

The CDR3 sequence: CASSHTLAGQTQYF. The CDR3 DNA is TGTGCCAGCAGCCATACACTAGCGGGGCAGACCCAGTACTTC. The V call is TRBV11-2, the J call TRBJ2-5, with 10 bases matching TRBD2. Germline trimming cut 5 bases from V and 6 bases from J; bases unmatched to any gene: 6. Germline CDR1 SGHAT, CDR2 FQNNGV. This CDR3 spans 14 amino acids.

This clonotype is termed medium-sized. The genes are TRBV6-1 and TRBJ2-7; D not resolved. Germline loops: CDR1 MNHNS, CDR2 SASEGT. This CDR3 spans 13 amino acids. Trimming took off 8 bases at V and 3 bases at J, with 14 bases between the two ends. CDR3 sequence reads: CASHLASHYEQYF. CDR3 in DNA: TGTGCCAGCCACTTAGCTTCTCACTACGAGCAGTACTTC.

This clonotype was detected only a few times. V is TRBV20-1 and J is TRBJ2-1; D could derive from TRBD1 or TRBD2 (6 bases each). CDR1 is DFQATT, CDR2 SNEGSKA, per germline (reference sequence). Trimming removed 6 bases at V and 6 bases at J, with 18 bases between. The CDR3 is 14 residues long. The CDR3 sequence is CSATEAGHLNEQFF. CDR3 in DNA: TGCAGTGCCACTGAGGCGGGACACCTCAATGAGCAGTTCTTC.

This clonotype was detected a few times. The chain recombines TRBV20-1 with TRBJ1-1, with D perhaps TRBD1 (5 bases). This CDR3 has 13 residues. The germline CDR1 and CDR2 sequences are DFQATT and SNEGSKA (reference sequence). Trimming stripped 3 bases from V and 0 bases from J, with 8 bases between. The CDR3 here is CSARDTVNTEAFF. The CDR3 nucleotides are TGCAGTGCTAGGGACACGGTGAACACTGAAGCTTTCTTT.

The chain recombines TRBV6-6 with TRBJ2-2, with D perhaps matching TRBD2 (6 bases). CDR1 MNHNY and CDR2 SVGAGI come from the germline V gene (reference sequence). The CDR3 has 14 residues. Trimming pared 6 bases from V and 2 bases from J, leaving 10 bases between. The CDR3 DNA sequence: TGTGCCAGCAGGGGGGACTCAAACACCGGGGAGCTGTTTTTT. Its protein product is CASRGDSNTGELFF.

Comments on this clonotype: A single base separates this from a much larger clone, so it may be a read error. V gene TRBV11-2 combines with J gene TRBJ2-5; 7 bases are a match to TRBD1. Germline V gene sequence: CDR1 SGHAT, CDR2 FQNNGV. The length of the CDR3 is 15 residues. V shed 1 base, J shed 3 bases, and the junction held 5 bases outside the gene matches. The CDR3 coding sequence is TGTGCCAGCAGCTTAGTAAGGGGGCCCGAAGAGACCCAGTACTTC. This sequence encodes CASSLVRGPEETQYF.

For this clonotype: An end of the junction does not agree with germline; a read error may underlie this. This sequence joins TRBV13 and TRBJ1-2; 9 nucleotides align to TRBD1. The CDR3 is 14 amino acids. Germline V gives CDR1 PRHDT, CDR2 FYEKMQ (reference sequence). CDR3 loop: CASSTGTGNYGYTF. The CDR3 nucleotides read TGTGCCAGCAGCACCGGGACAGGGAACTATGGGTACACCTTC.

V gene TRBV12-5 combines with J gene TRBJ2-4, with 8 bases fitting TRBD1. V was clipped by 6 bases and J by 0 bases; unmatched bases: 19. The CDR3 loop spans 20 amino acids. Germline CDR1 LGHNT, CDR2 FRNRAP. The CDR3 loop reads CASGHEAGTGKSLAKNIQYF. CDR3 coding DNA: TGTGCTAGTGGGCATGAAGCCGGGACAGGAAAATCGTTAGCCAAAAACATTCAGTACTTC.

With respect to this clonotype: It is likely a read error, because the conserved phenylalanine at the end of the CDR3 is missing. This chain uses TRBV20-1 with TRBJ2-3; D is possibly TRBD1 (6 bases). V was trimmed by 3 bases and J by 0 bases, leaving 13 bases between them. This CDR3 is 15 amino acids long. The germline V gene has CDR1 DFQATT and CDR2 SNEGSKA (reference sequence). In DNA form, the CDR3 reads TGCAGTGCTAGGTCCAGGGGAAGGAGCACAGATACGCAGTATTTG. This codes for CSARSRGRSTDTQYL.

CDR3 nucleotides: TGTGCCAGCAGTTCTAGCGGGCGGGCCACAGATACGCAGTATTTT. Its protein product is CASSSSGRATDTQYF. The rearrangement uses TRBV12-3 or TRBV12-4 and TRBJ2-3; 8 bases line up with TRBD2. With V trimmed by 4 bases and J by 2 bases, 5 bases remained unmatched. The CDR3 length is 15 residues.

On this clonotype: One end of the junction does not line up with germline, which may come from a read error. This chain links TRBV11-2 with TRBJ2-7; 7 bases match TRBD1. The CDR3 contains 15 residues. The germline V gene has CDR1 SGHAT and CDR2 FQNNGV. The CDR3 loop is CTSSLESGGSYEQYF. CDR3 nucleotides: TGTACCAGCAGCTTAGAGTCAGGGGGCTCCTACGAGCAGTACTTC.

Comments on this clonotype: The CDR3 does not end in the conserved phenylalanine or tryptophan, so this is likely a read error. The DNA is left out, because the CDR3 cannot be placed on it with certainty; the CDR3 is given as TCRdb lists it. The V gene is TRBV29-1, the J gene TRBJ2-7; the table's D call of TRBD1 was not tested on the DNA. The germline gives CDR1 SQVTM, CDR2 ANQGSEA. Ends included, the CDR3 has 14 residues. CDR3 sequence reads: CRVVGDKGFYAKYI.

As regards this clonotype: The conserved phenylalanine or tryptophan is not found at the CDR3 terminus, so this likely reflects a read error. The DNA is left out, because the CDR3 cannot be placed on it with certainty; the CDR3 is given as TCRdb lists it. The chain couples TRBV11-1 to TRBJ2-7; TRBD1 is taken as the D call from the table, unchecked against the DNA. Germline CDR1 is SGHAT and CDR2 is FQDESV (reference sequence). The CDR3 length equals 12 residues, ends included. The CDR3 sequence is CASSGQGRVQSS.

A remark on this clonotype: A much larger clone lies a single base off, so this may be a read error. The rearrangement links TRBV6-2 or TRBV6-3 to TRBJ2-7; maybe TRBD2 (5 bases). CDR1 is MNHEY, CDR2 SVGEGT, per germline. The CDR3 length is 14 residues. The V end was cut by 2 bases, the J end by 7 bases, with 15 bases between. CDR3 sequence (DNA): TGTGCCAGCAGTTACGACCTGGAGTCGGGGGAGCAGTACTTC. Its protein is CASSYDLESGEQYF.

J is TRBJ1-2 and V is TRBV5-1; D remains unclear. V lost 4 bases, J lost 2 bases, and 9 bases lay in between. This CDR3 has 13 residues. CDR1 is SGHRS and CDR2 is YFSETQ in the germline V gene. The CDR3 bases are TGCGCCAGCAGCGGGTCGGGAAACTATGGCTACACCTTC. Translated, it gives CASSGSGNYGYTF.